The next 16 T cell receptor beta chains were all read from a single sample in a study of CXCR3-negative and CXCR3-positive naive CD8 T cells (dated by TCRdb to about 2019). Sequencing was carried out with a NextSeq 550. The Human TCR Profiling Kit (MiLaboratory) was used to make UMI-labeled 5' RACE TRB cDNA libraries. TCRdb reprocessed the sequencing reads and holds a single record per CDR3 protein sequence, with no DNA. For this sample, the table gives about 130,000 distinct CDR3 sequences. The top ten clonotypes cover roughly 0.3% of the sample. The sequencing input was naive CXCR3- CD8+ T cells from blood. Per the publication, the cell subset or site label means: CD45RO-CCR7+CD27+CD95- naive CD8+ T cells lacking CXCR3 (TNR3-). The receptors derive from a human donor in good health. Some clones in this sample may be carry-over from other donors' samples.

The chain couples TRBV7-3 to TRBJ2-2. Germline V gives CDR1 SGHTA, CDR2 FQGTGA. This CDR3 spans 12 amino acids. This CDR3 is CASSLGSGELFF.

V gene TRBV19 combines with J gene TRBJ1-4; TCRdb gives TRBD1 as the D gene, but with no DNA this cannot be confirmed. The CDR3 sequence is 16 residues long. Looked up from germline, CDR1 is LNHDA and CDR2 is SQIVND (reference sequence). The CDR3 is CASSAWMTGLNEKLFF.

The chain joins TRBV21-1 to TRBJ2-7; there is no DNA to check the TCRdb D call of TRBD2. TRBV21-1 is reported as a pseudogene. This CDR3 spans 13 amino acids. CDR3: CASSTRLPYEQYF.

The chain's CDR3 is CASRGQGMAEQYF. This rearrangement joins TRBV13 to TRBJ2-7; TCRdb gives TRBD1 as the D gene, but with no DNA this cannot be confirmed. CDR1 PRHDT and CDR2 FYEKMQ come from the germline V gene (reference sequence). This CDR3 contains 13 residues. The variable domain in full, with the rest retrieved from reference TRBV13 and TRBJ2-7, is AAGVIQSPRHLIKEKRETATLKCYPIPRHDTVYWYQQGPGQDPQFLISFYEKMQSDKGSIPDRFSAQQFSDYHSELNMSSLELGDSALYFCASRGQGMAEQYFGPGTRLTVT.

The V call is TRBV7-9, the J call TRBJ1-2; TCRdb returns TRBD1, unconfirmable since there is no DNA. The CDR3 covers 15 residues. Looked up from germline, CDR1 is SEHNR and CDR2 is FQNEAQ (reference sequence). CDR3 in amino acids: CASSLGRQGLDGYTF.

This chain connects TRBV29-1 to TRBJ2-7; TCRdb's assignment of TRBD1 cannot be checked, as there is no DNA. CDR1 is SQVTM, CDR2 ANQGSEA, per germline. The CDR3 consists of 16 residues. This chain's CDR3 is CSVEDGGQIGVYEQYF.

The gene calls are TRBV5-1 and TRBJ2-1; no DNA is available, so the TRBD2 call from TCRdb remains unchecked. Germline V CDR1 and CDR2: SGHRS, YFSETQ. The CDR3 has 20 residues. CDR3 sequence reads: CASSLGNNSGGLSSYNEQFF.

The chain couples TRBV12-3 or TRBV12-4 to TRBJ2-1; TCRdb names TRBD2, which stays unverified in the absence of DNA. The CDR3 extends over 16 amino acids. This CDR3 reads CASSLALGGSRDEQFF.

The CDR3 loop reads CSVESGRAYNEQFF. The V gene is TRBV29-1, the J gene TRBJ2-1. The CDR3 totals 14 residues. From germline, CDR1 is SQVTM and CDR2 ANQGSEA.

This chain uses TRBV27 with TRBJ2-5; the D call of TRBD2 rests on TCRdb alone, since no DNA is present to check it. Germline CDR1 reads MNHEY; CDR2 reads SMNVEV (reference sequence). This CDR3 is 15 amino acids long. The CDR3: CASSPSFETSETQYF.

The J gene is TRBJ2-1, the V gene TRBV28; TCRdb names TRBD2, which stays unverified in the absence of DNA. The germline CDR1 and CDR2 sequences are MDHEN and SYDVKM. The CDR3 has 14 amino acids. This CDR3 is CASSLGLELAEQFF.

V is TRBV6-5 and J is TRBJ2-7; the D call of TRBD2 rests on TCRdb alone, since no DNA is present to check it. Germline assignment: CDR1 MNHEY and CDR2 SVGAGI. CDR3 length: 15 amino acids. The CDR3 here is CASTPLRDGLYEQYF.

V gene TRBV4-1 combines with J gene TRBJ1-5. CDR1 MGHRA and CDR2 YSYEKL come from the germline V gene. The CDR3 spans 16 residues. CDR3 sequence reads: CASSQEVGQFYQPQHF.

The chain employs TRBV29-1 and TRBJ2-2. Germline CDR1 SQVTM, CDR2 ANQGSEA. The CDR3 spans 11 residues. The CDR3: CSVDRKGELFF.

The gene calls are TRBV29-1 and TRBJ2-7; TCRdb outputs TRBD1, but without DNA this stays unchecked. The CDR3 has 13 residues. Per germline, CDR1 SQVTM and CDR2 ANQGSEA. This CDR3 is CSVAGDVGYEQYF.

The chain carries TRBV29-1 and TRBJ2-7; the D gene TCRdb calls, TRBD2, cannot be checked with no DNA. The CDR3 runs 12 residues. The germline V gene has CDR1 SQVTM and CDR2 ANQGSEA. This CDR3 reads CSVVSEGYEQYF.